The present entry profiles one TCR beta chain with its context. Its cognate antigen is unknown. Germline V lookup: CDR1 DFQATT, CDR2 SNEGSKA (reference sequence). The CDR3 covers 14 residues. The data were obtained in a study of T cells expressing NK-cell markers. Looking at the study overall: The study drew TCR beta repertoires from sorted CD3+CD56+NKG2C+, CD3+CD56+NKG2C- and CD3+CD56-NKG2C+ T cells.

What made the TCR beta cDNA was 5'RACE template switching with UMIs. TCRdb reworked the 5' RACE reads into one entry per CDR3 protein, no DNA. The sample totals about 460,000 distinct CDR3 sequences; its top ten clones hold almost 1.5%. Findings and limits, study-wide: Uncertainty persisted over the HCMV specificity of expanded NKG2C+ T cell clones.

Sequencing used blood T cells: a sorted CD56 or NKG2C T cell subset, CD4+ or CD8+ T cells, or bulk PBMC T cells (not recorded which). The source of this sequence is a woman in her fifties or sixties in good health. The rearrangement links TRBV20-1 to TRBJ1-5. The CDR3 loop reads CSARKGGSNQPQHF.